Below are 27 T cell receptor beta chains sequenced from a single sample in a study of TIL therapy for anti-PD-1-resistant metastatic lung cancer. Sequencing used immunoSEQ v3. Clones were sequenced by immunoSEQ multiplex PCR, and TCRdb holds only the in-frame ones, with some missing. The sample lists 54,000 or so clones, roughly 84% occurring once. Stated time point: pre-treatment sample, taken before nivolumab and TIL therapy. Sequenced here: blood, sampled at baseline. Every receptor here comes from a person aged 25 to 79 with non-small cell lung cancer.

V usage is TRBV28 and J usage is TRBJ2-7, with 11 bases matching TRBD2. CDR1 and CDR2 from the germline V gene are MDHEN and SYDVKM. CDR3 length: 14 residues. V trimming: 6 bases; J trimming: 7 bases; junction bases outside the gene matches: 8. CDR3: CASRLAGGSGEQYF. The CDR3 coding sequence is TGTGCCAGCAGGCTAGCGGGAGGTTCGGGGGAGCAGTACTTC.

The rearrangement uses TRBV27 and TRBJ1-5; D is uncertain. Germline CDR1 MNHEY, CDR2 SMNVEV (reference sequence). The V end was cut by 2 bases, the J end by 3 bases, with 11 bases between. CDR3 size: 15 residues. The CDR3, as DNA: TGTGCCAGCAGTTTAGGGCGTACCCCCAATCAGCCCCAGCATTTT. This sequence encodes CASSLGRTPNQPQHF.

V usage is TRBV6-1 and J usage is TRBJ1-5; D gene uncertain. The CDR3 consists of 15 residues. The germline V gene has CDR1 MNHNS and CDR2 SASEGT. Trimming cost V 3 bases and J 4 bases, with 13 bases left between them. The CDR3 bases are TGTGCCAGCAGTGATGAGGGTTTACAGAATCAGCCCCAGCATTTT. Residues: CASSDEGLQNQPQHF.

V gene TRBV18 combines with J gene TRBJ2-2, with 8 bases matching TRBD2. Germline assignment: CDR1 KGHSH and CDR2 LQKENI. This CDR3 spans 14 amino acids. After removal of 9 bases from V and 1 base from J, the junction contained 4 bases not matched to a gene. The CDR3 nucleotides are TGTGCCAGTGTAACTAGCGGGAACACCGGGGAGCTGTTTTTT. Its protein product is CASVTSGNTGELFF.

The chain recombines TRBV9 with TRBJ2-5; 11 bases map to TRBD2. The CDR3 consists of 15 residues. J was trimmed by 6 bases and V by 3 bases; bases with no gene match: 7. Germline CDR1 SGDLS, CDR2 YYNGEE. The CDR3 DNA is TGTGCCAGCAGCGCGTCGACTAGCGGGAAAAAGACCCAGTACTTC. Amino acids: CASSASTSGKKTQYF.

The chain combines TRBV5-1 with TRBJ1-2, with 10 bases that match TRBD1. Germline V gene lookup returns CDR1 SGHRS and CDR2 YFSETQ. The CDR3 totals 17 residues. Trimming removed 0 bases from V and 7 bases from J; junction bases left unmatched: 12. The CDR3, as DNA: TGCGCCAGCAGCTTGGTTAAACCGGGACAGGGGACCTCTGGCTACACCTTC. Translating gives CASSLVKPGQGTSGYTF.

The chain is built from TRBV7-2 and TRBJ2-5, with TRBD1 matching over 9 bases. CDR3 length: 17 amino acids. V shed 0 bases, J shed 7 bases, and the junction held 12 bases outside the gene matches. The V gene's germline CDR1 is SGHTA and CDR2 FQGNSA. CDR3 loop: CASSLAPPGQGIGTQYF. Here the CDR3 DNA reads TGTGCCAGCAGCTTAGCTCCGCCGGGACAGGGTATTGGGACCCAGTACTTC.

The DNA for the CDR3 is TGTGCCTGGAGCCGCGGGGGGGCCTCCTACGAGCAGTACTTC. Residues: CAWSRGGASYEQYF. The V gene is TRBV30, the J gene TRBJ2-7; 9 nucleotides line up with TRBD2. This CDR3 is built from 14 residues. The germline V gene encodes CDR1 GTSNPN and CDR2 SVGIG (reference sequence). Unmatched junction bases numbered 3, after V lost 3 bases and J lost 0 bases.

The rearrangement joins TRBV30 to TRBJ2-3; a weak D match, TRBD2 (7 bases). V dropped 6 bases and J dropped 0 bases, with 19 bases sitting between them. Germline values: CDR1 GTSNPN, CDR2 SVGIG (reference sequence). The CDR3 has 16 residues. CDR3 sequence reads: CACRGGFLTSTDTQYF. The CDR3 DNA reads TGTGCCTGTAGGGGGGGATTTCTAACTAGCACAGATACGCAGTATTTT.

The chain carries TRBV28 and TRBJ1-6, with TRBD1 as a possible D gene (5 bases). The germline V and J ends were trimmed by 1 base and 5 bases, with 18 bases remaining between them. The CDR3 is 18 amino acids. Germline CDR1 is MDHEN and CDR2 is SYDVKM. CDR3 sequence: CASSLSPGSILNNSPLHF. The CDR3 DNA sequence: TGTGCCAGCAGTTTATCACCAGGGTCTATCCTTAATAATTCACCCCTCCACTTT.

The chain links TRBV6-1 to TRBJ2-1, with 10 bases fitting TRBD2. This CDR3 is 17 amino acids long. Germline V CDR1 and CDR2: MNHNS, SASEGT. V gave up 4 bases and J gave up 0 bases; unmatched junction bases: 6. CDR3 protein: CASSVYSGGSSYNEQFF. CDR3 sequence (DNA): TGTGCCAGCAGTGTCTATAGCGGGGGGAGCTCCTACAATGAGCAGTTCTTC.

For the CDR3, the DNA is TGTGCCAGCGGTGGGATAACAGGGGTGAACGGCTACACCTTC. It codes for CASGGITGVNGYTF. V is TRBV7-3 and J is TRBJ1-2; 7 bases agree with TRBD1. This CDR3 spans 14 amino acids. V lost 8 bases to trimming and J lost 8 bases; unmatched junction nucleotides: 14. Germline V gene lookup returns CDR1 SGHTA and CDR2 FQGTGA. Full variable domain (remainder filled in from reference TRBV7-3 and TRBJ1-2): GAGVSQTPSNKVTEKGKYVELRCDPISGHTALYWYRQSLGQGPEFLIYFQGTGAADDSGLPNDRFFAVRPEGSVSTLKIQRTERGDSAVYLCASGGITGVNGYTFGSGTRLTVV.

This rearrangement joins TRBV28 to TRBJ2-3, with 12 bases identical to TRBD2. In germline, CDR1 is MDHEN, CDR2 SYDVKM. The CDR3 is 17 residues long. V gave up 3 bases and J gave up 4 bases; unmatched junction bases: 8. The CDR3 bases are TGTGCCAGCAGTTTTTGGGCTAGCGGGAGGGGTGCAGATACGCAGTATTTT. Amino acids: CASSFWASGRGADTQYF.

CDR3 residues: CAKAGQVPNYGYTF. In nucleotides, the CDR3 is TGTGCCAAAGCGGGACAGGTGCCTAACTATGGCTACACCTTC. The chain links TRBV28 to TRBJ1-2; 8 bases match TRBD1. CDR3 length: 14 residues. V was pared by 10 bases and J by 0 bases, with 7 bases of the junction left unmatched. Looked up from germline, CDR1 is MDHEN and CDR2 is SYDVKM.

The V call is TRBV6-6, the J call TRBJ1-3; D is undetermined. The CDR3 contains 11 residues. With 6 bases removed from V and 6 bases from J, the gap between germline ends came to 6 bases. CDR1 and CDR2 from the germline V gene are MNHNY and SVGAGI (reference sequence). CDR3 sequence: CASRTVNTIYF. CDR3 nucleotide sequence: TGTGCCAGCAGGACGGTAAACACCATATATTTT.

This chain uses TRBV24-1 with TRBJ2-1; D might be TRBD2 (5 bases). Germline-derived CDR1 and CDR2 are KGHDR and SFDVKD. V was shortened by 5 bases and J by 8 bases, with 12 bases between the two germline ends. This CDR3 has 13 amino acids. The CDR3 region is CATSATAGDEQFF. In DNA, the CDR3 is TGTGCCACCAGTGCCACGGCCGGGGATGAGCAGTTCTTC.

The rearrangement links TRBV5-1 to TRBJ1-1; D perhaps matches TRBD1 (5 bases). The CDR3 contains 14 residues. Germline V gene sequence: CDR1 SGHRS, CDR2 YFSETQ. V was trimmed by 0 bases and J by 6 bases, leaving 12 bases between them. CDR3 DNA: TGCGCCAGCAGCTTGGGGGGTGTGGGGCCTGAAGCTTTCTTT. It specifies CASSLGGVGPEAFF. Based on the CDR3 plus reference TRBV5-1 and TRBJ1-1, the full variable domain is KAGVTQTPRYLIKTRGQQVTLSCSPISGHRSVSWYQQTPGQGLQFLFEYFSETQRNKGNFPGRFSGRQFSNSRSEMNVSTLELGDSALYLCASSLGGVGPEAFFGQGTRLTVV.

This clone was counted once. This sequence joins TRBV6-5 and TRBJ1-6, with D tentatively TRBD1 (5 bases). V was shortened by 6 bases and J by 9 bases, with 12 bases between the two germline ends. The CDR3 totals 13 residues. Germline V gene data show CDR1 as MNHEY and CDR2 as SVGAGI. CDR3: CASRGVAGSPLHF. The CDR3 DNA is TGTGCCAGCAGAGGGGTTGCAGGTTCACCCCTCCACTTT.

This clone was observed a single time. The rearrangement uses TRBV5-1 and TRBJ2-7; 10 positions agree with TRBD2. This CDR3 has 16 residues. Germline V gene sequence: CDR1 SGHRS, CDR2 YFSETQ. The trim removed 1 base at V and 2 bases at J, leaving 6 bases unmatched. As DNA, the CDR3 is TGCGCCAGCAGCTTGAGGAGCGGGGGGGTAGCCTACGAGCAGTACTTC. This encodes CASSLRSGGVAYEQYF. Filled out from reference TRBV5-1 and TRBJ2-7, the complete variable domain reads KAGVTQTPRYLIKTRGQQVTLSCSPISGHRSVSWYQQTPGQGLQFLFEYFSETQRNKGNFPGRFSGRQFSNSRSEMNVSTLELGDSALYLCASSLRSGGVAYEQYFGPGTRLTVT.

This chain joins TRBV7-2 and TRBJ1-6; no reliable D call. Germline CDR1 is SGHTA and CDR2 is FQGNSA. The V and J ends lost 1 base and 9 bases respectively, with 16 bases between them. The CDR3 is made up of 16 amino acids. CDR3 residues: CASSLGNAGQGSPLHF. The CDR3 DNA sequence: TGTGCCAGCAGCTTAGGGAACGCGGGCCAAGGTTCACCCCTCCACTTT.

The chain couples TRBV2 to TRBJ2-3, with D possibly TRBD1 on 6 matching bases. The CDR3 totals 16 residues. V dropped 11 bases and J dropped 7 bases, with 28 bases sitting between them. From germline, CDR1 is SNHLY and CDR2 FYNNEI. CDR3 in amino acids: CAEHGDNGVMMNTQYF. The CDR3 DNA is TGTGCCGAGCATGGGGACAACGGGGTTATGATGAATACGCAGTATTTT. Filled out from reference TRBV2 and TRBJ2-3, the complete variable domain reads EPEVTQTPSHQVTQMGQEVILRCVPISNHLYFYWYRQILGQKVEFLVSFYNNEISEKSEIFDDQFSVERPDGSNFTLKIRSTKLEDSAMYFCAEHGDNGVMMNTQYFGPGTRLTVL.

This clone was picked up a small number of times. The rearrangement links TRBV12-5 to TRBJ1-6, with TRBD1 matching over 7 bases. CDR3 size: 17 residues. The germline V gene has CDR1 LGHNT and CDR2 FRNRAP. Unmatched junction bases numbered 6, after V lost 0 bases and J lost 4 bases. DNA of the CDR3: TGTGCTAGTGGTTTGGTTACCGGGACAGCATATAATTCACCCCTCCACTTT. Translation gives CASGLVTGTAYNSPLHF.

The V call is TRBV5-8, the J call TRBJ2-5; possibly TRBD1 or TRBD2 for D (5 bases each). Germline V gene lookup returns CDR1 SGHTS and CDR2 YDEGEE. Trimming shortened V by 0 bases and J by 4 bases, and 13 bases separated the two germline ends. The CDR3 loop spans 15 amino acids. CDR3 DNA: TGTGCCAGCAGCTTGGCCAGGGTGAGGGGAGAGACCCAGTACTTC. Translation: CASSLARVRGETQYF.

The sample holds a few counts of this clone. CDR3 nucleotides: TGTGCCAGTACCCCGGCCGGGGGCCTCTCTGGAAACACCATATATTTT. As protein: CASTPAGGLSGNTIYF. V and J are TRBV19 and TRBJ1-3; D might be TRBD1 (6 bases). The CDR3 contains 16 residues. Trimming shortened V by 7 bases and J by 0 bases, and 16 bases separated the two germline ends. The germline CDR1 and CDR2 sequences are LNHDA and SQIVND (reference sequence).

The chain uses TRBV6-5 and TRBJ1-4; D call uncertain. The CDR3 has 14 amino acids. The germline V and J ends were trimmed by 0 bases and 10 bases, with 12 bases remaining between them. The germline V gene has CDR1 MNHEY and CDR2 SVGAGI. CDR3 in DNA: TGTGCCAGCAGTTACTCAACGTTGGGAGGAAAACTGTTTTTT. It translates to CASSYSTLGGKLFF.

This sequence joins TRBV15 and TRBJ1-1; D is ambiguous. Germline CDR1 and CDR2: LNHNV and YYDKDF (reference sequence). The CDR3 is 13 amino acids. V gave up 3 bases and J gave up 11 bases, with 16 bases separating them. CDR3 coding DNA: TGTGCCACCAGCAGCGATTCAGTATTCCCGGCTTTCTTT. This gives the protein CATSSDSVFPAFF.

The chain couples TRBV5-1 to TRBJ2-7; D not resolved. The CDR3 runs 15 residues. The V gene's germline CDR1 is SGHRS and CDR2 YFSETQ. V lost 0 bases and J 0 bases, leaving 10 bases between the germline ends. The CDR3 region is CASSLDGESSYEQYF. The CDR3 DNA follows: TGCGCCAGCAGCTTGGACGGAGAAAGCTCCTACGAGCAGTACTTC.